A selection of T cell receptor beta chains follows, all from one sample in a study of breast tumors, draining lymph nodes, adjacent tissues. TCRdb reprocessed the multiplex PCR reads via MiXCR and lists one record per CDR3 protein. The table includes 270,000 or so distinct CDR3 sequences, under 35% detected once. What was sequenced was axillary lymph node tissue. These receptors were obtained from a female donor with breast cancer. Some clones in this sample may be carry-over from other donors' samples. Both conserved end residues are trimmed from each CDR3.

>TRBJ2-1|TRBV14
ASSQGVGYNEQF
>TRBJ2-1|TRBV11-2
ASSLGTSGSWNEQF
>TRBJ2-1|TRBV6-6
ASSYLAGGGIYNEQF
>TRBJ2-2|TRBV29-1
SVVRDSTGELF
>TRBJ2-3|TRBV29-1
SAEILNTQY
>TRBJ1-4|TRBV5-1
ASSLVVRGVGNEELF
>TRBJ1-3|TRBV14
ASSQGKSLPISSGNTIY
>TRBJ1-1|TRBV20-1
SAPNTEAF
>TRBJ2-3|TRBV7-9
ASSLVSDNNEQY
>TRBJ2-6|TRBV2
ASSEKGLPERSGANVLT
>TRBJ2-5|TRBV4-2
ASSQVGTSGEKTQY
>TRBJ1-5|TRBV20-1
SARSLSETAGAWSNQPQH
>TRBJ1-1|TRBV6-6
ASRREADTEAF
>TRBJ1-6|TRBV12-3/TRBV12-4
ASSPTGHSPLH
>TRBJ2-3|TRBV5-8
ASSPGLARSDTQY
>TRBJ2-1|TRBV19
ASSIVDEQF
>TRBJ1-4|TRBV7-9
ASSLVGGLGEKLF
>TRBJ2-7|TRBV6-5
ASSYSPPPSGRAEQY
>TRBJ1-2|TRBV15
ATSRTLSGYGYT
>TRBJ2-2|TRBV10-2
ASSETSGRQRYELF
>TRBJ2-7|TRBV2
ASSQRKPYEQY
>TRBJ1-5|TRBV29-1
SVSVQGSNQPQH
>TRBJ2-3|TRBV28
ASSLLGSTDTQY
>TRBJ2-1|TRBV20-1
SSFGAGTGGPNNEQF
>TRBJ2-3|TRBV7-6
ASSLGVGLAGGTDTQY
>TRBJ2-7|TRBV20-1
SARALTSGPIYEQY
>TRBJ2-7|TRBV10-1
ASSSPRGEQY
>TRBJ2-3|TRBV29-1
SVGTADTQY
>TRBJ2-5|TRBV25-1
ASSELTGLRETQY
>TRBJ2-5|TRBV19
ATRLAGGQEAQY
>TRBJ2-1|TRBV12-5
ASGLVPPNEQF
>TRBJ1-2|TRBV20-1
SARAPEQAYGYA
>TRBJ2-3|TRBV12-3/TRBV12-4
ASSLLAGTTDTQY
>TRBJ2-3|TRBV29-1
SVVSGTATTDTQY
>TRBJ2-1|TRBV7-6
ASSPNGGRAGYNEQF
>TRBJ2-5|TRBV10-1
ASSACPLGMETQY
>TRBJ2-1|TRBV5-1
AGSSGLAGARSYNEQF
>TRBJ2-1|TRBV5-1
ASSLETSYERF
>TRBJ1-3|TRBV9
ASSARGTNSGNTIY
>TRBJ2-1|TRBV10-3
AISKGRDSGNEQF
>TRBJ2-3|TRBV18
ASSPLTSGRDTQY
>TRBJ2-7|TRBV9
ASSVGGSGRATEQY
>TRBJ2-1|TRBV4-1
ASSREGVSYNEQF
>TRBJ1-2|TRBV9
ASSVWGSNYGYT
>TRBJ2-3|TRBV7-3
ASSSETDTEN
>TRBJ1-5|TRBV19
VTSRVSNQPQH
>TRBJ2-5|TRBV24-1
ATSDPQREIAETQY
>TRBJ1-4|TRBV20-1
SAVPGGGSAKLF
>TRBJ2-7|TRBV6-6
ASSYEGGRGNEQY
>TRBJ1-1|TRBV25-1
ASSPQGQGRRSTEAF
>TRBJ2-7|TRBV30
AWQGFGDSTHEQY
>TRBJ2-1|TRBV12-3/TRBV12-4
ASSLLGAGSNEQF
>TRBJ2-2|TRBV11-2
ASSIGRSGGELF
>TRBJ2-1|TRBV21-1
ASSPGQGRNEQF